This T cell receptor (beta chain) was captured by sequencing in a study of blood T cell repertoires in COVID-19. About the study: Samples taken during acute and convalescent COVID-19 were collected in the United States, Italy and Spain. T cells, B-cell-depleted T cells, or PBMCs supplied cDNA or gDNA.

Measured with immunoSEQ multiplex PCR; TCRdb has only the in-frame clones, and not every one. Among approximately 230,000 clones listed, about four fifths were seen once. The clonotype comes from an older man with acute or convalescent COVID-19. Specimen: peripheral blood.

In DNA, the CDR3 is TGTGCCAGCAGTCTAAAGACACAGGGAGCTGGAAACACCATATATTTT. The encoded protein is CASSLKTQGAGNTIYF. This chain links TRBV6-6 with TRBJ1-3, with D maybe TRBD1 (6 bases). The CDR3 length is 16 residues. The V gene's germline CDR1 is MNHNY and CDR2 SVGAGI (reference sequence). V lost 5 bases and J lost 2, with 16 bases in between.